Following are 23 T cell receptor beta chains from one sample sequenced in a study of CD8 T cells in ankylosing spondylitis. General study results and limits: Seemingly distinctive of ankylosing spondylitis blood was a TCR beta motif formed by eight highly homologous variants.

No antigen has been assigned to these receptors. TCRdb used MiXCR to reprocess the 5' RACE reads, holding one entry per CDR3 protein. Seen here are approximately 400,000 distinct CDR3 sequences, roughly a quarter observed once, and the top ten hold about 1%. Material for sequencing was blood, either unsorted or a sorted T cell fraction (not recorded which). The receptors derive from a male donor with ankylosing spondylitis.

V usage is TRBV3-1 and J usage is TRBJ2-7; D is perhaps TRBD2 (5 bases). Germline-derived CDR1 and CDR2 are LGHDT and YNNKEL (reference sequence). The CDR3 runs 15 residues. Trimming pared 1 base from V and 5 bases from J, leaving 15 bases between. CDR3 protein: CASSQGGRLADEQYF. The CDR3 DNA is TGTGCCAGCAGCCAAGGAGGTCGTCTAGCAGACGAGCAGTACTTC.

This clonotype has just a few counts. The rearrangement joins TRBV3-1 to TRBJ2-5; TRBD1 matches 8 bases. J lost 5 bases, V lost 4 bases, and 12 bases had no gene match. The CDR3 has 16 amino acids. CDR1 is LGHDT, CDR2 YNNKEL, per germline (reference sequence). CDR3 nucleotides: TGTGCCAGCAGCCGAGACCGACAGGGGTTCAGGGAGACCCAGTACTTC. Translation: CASSRDRQGFRETQYF.

The sample holds a few counts of this clonotype. This chain connects TRBV5-1 to TRBJ2-5, with 11 nucleotides matching TRBD1. V shed 2 bases and J 1 base; nucleotides not matched to a gene: 4. Germline V lookup: CDR1 SGHRS, CDR2 YFSETQ. The CDR3 runs 16 residues. CDR3 nucleotides: TGCGCCAGCAGCTTCCTTGGGACAGGGGGCCAAGAGACCCAGTACTTC. It translates to CASSFLGTGGQETQYF.

The chain recombines TRBV11-2 with TRBJ2-2; possible D gene TRBD2, 5 bases. Germline values: CDR1 SGHAT, CDR2 FQNNGV. CDR3 size: 16 residues. V was pared by 0 bases and J by 0 bases, with 8 bases between. The DNA of the CDR3 is TGTGCCAGCAGCTTAGACCCGGGGACGAACACCGGGGAGCTGTTTTTT. Its translation: CASSLDPGTNTGELFF.

The CDR3 protein is CASSNSGDTGELFF. As DNA, the CDR3 is TGTGCCAGCAGCAATAGCGGGGACACCGGGGAGCTGTTTTTT. This rearrangement joins TRBV7-9 to TRBJ2-2, with 8 bases fitting TRBD2. J was trimmed by 3 bases and V by 5 bases; bases with no gene match: 2. The CDR3 spans 14 residues. CDR1 is SEHNR, CDR2 FQNEAQ, per germline (reference sequence).

CDR3 coding DNA: TGTGCCTGGAGTGTAACGGCCCCTGGAAACACCATATATTTT. Translated: CAWSVTAPGNTIYF. This rearrangement joins TRBV30 to TRBJ1-3; no firm D call. Germline assignment: CDR1 GTSNPN and CDR2 SVGIG (reference sequence). Trimming stripped 0 bases from V and 2 bases from J, with 8 bases between. The CDR3 is 14 residues long.

The chain recombines TRBV19 with TRBJ1-2; D unresolved. This CDR3 is built from 13 residues. V was cut by 3 bases and J by 3 bases, with 8 bases left in between. Germline V gene data show CDR1 as LNHDA and CDR2 as SQIVND (reference sequence). CDR3 residues: CASSIDDHYGYTF. For the CDR3, the DNA is TGTGCCAGTAGTATCGACGACCACTATGGCTACACCTTC.

The CDR3 loop is CASSPTWTELNIQYF. The CDR3 region has the DNA TGTGCCAGCAGCCCCACATGGACAGAACTAAACATTCAGTACTTC. The V call is TRBV5-6, the J call TRBJ2-4; possibly TRBD1 for D (6 bases). Germline lookup yields CDR1 SGHDT and CDR2 YYEEEE. The germline V and J ends were trimmed by 4 bases and 6 bases, with 17 bases remaining between them. CDR3 size: 15 residues.

This clonotype has a handful of counts. The V gene is TRBV15, the J gene TRBJ1-4, with 11 nucleotides matching TRBD1. Germline CDR1 reads LNHNV; CDR2 reads YYDKDF (reference sequence). V was clipped by 3 bases and J by 8 bases; unmatched bases: 5. The CDR3 loop spans 15 amino acids. Here the CDR3 DNA reads TGTGCCACCAGCAGCAGGACAGGGGGCGACGAAAAACTGTTTTTT. Translation gives CATSSRTGGDEKLFF.

J is TRBJ2-1 and V is TRBV27, with D unclear. The CDR3 consists of 13 residues. Trimming took 4 bases from V and 6 from J, leaving 10 bases between them. Germline V lookup: CDR1 MNHEY, CDR2 SMNVEV (reference sequence). This CDR3 reads CASSSFTSNEQFF. As DNA, the CDR3 is TGTGCCAGCAGTTCCTTTACGAGCAATGAGCAGTTCTTC.

The CDR3 reads CASSVFENTIYF. DNA of the CDR3: TGTGCCAGCAGTGTCTTCGAAAACACCATATATTTT. The chain employs TRBV2 and TRBJ1-3; D is unresolved. CDR3 length: 12 amino acids. Germline CDR1 is SNHLY and CDR2 is FYNNEI. The V gene lost 4 bases and the J gene lost 6 bases, with 7 bases spanning the gap.

The chain recombines TRBV10-3 with TRBJ1-1; 7 bases line up with TRBD1. CDR1 is ENHRY, CDR2 SYGVKD, per germline. V lost 6 bases and J lost 0; bases outside the gene matches: 7. This CDR3 is built from 15 residues. The CDR3 DNA is TGTGCCATCAGCCGACAGGGCCCTATGAACACTGAAGCTTTCTTT. It codes for CAISRQGPMNTEAFF.

The gene calls are TRBV5-6 and TRBJ1-2; 12 bases map to TRBD1. The germline V gene encodes CDR1 SGHDT and CDR2 YYEEEE. The CDR3 totals 15 residues. V trimming: 4 bases; J trimming: 4 bases; junction bases outside the gene matches: 5. CDR3 in DNA: TGTGCCAGCAGCCCGGGGACAGGGGGCAGCTATGGCTACACCTTC. Protein product: CASSPGTGGSYGYTF.

The CDR3 nucleotides are TGTGCCAGCAGCTCCCGAGGCGGCAGCCGCACAGATACGCAGTATTTT. Translating gives CASSSRGGSRTDTQYF. The chain has TRBV7-2 and TRBJ2-3; no definite D call. There are 16 residues in the CDR3. V dropped 4 bases and J dropped 1 base, with 15 bases sitting between them. The V gene's germline CDR1 is SGHTA and CDR2 FQGNSA.

V usage is TRBV5-1 and J usage is TRBJ2-5; the D call may be TRBD1 or TRBD2 (5 bases each). Germline CDR1 and CDR2: SGHRS and YFSETQ. V gave up 5 bases and J gave up 2 bases, with 19 bases separating them. The CDR3 length is 16 residues. The CDR3 coding sequence is TGCGCCAGCAGGTGGCTAGGGGACGCATTACAAGAGACCCAGTACTTC. The encoded protein is CASRWLGDALQETQYF.

This clonotype was detected a few times. This rearrangement joins TRBV5-1 to TRBJ2-4, with D unclear. V was trimmed by 0 bases and J by 0 bases, leaving 10 bases between them. CDR1 and CDR2 (germline): SGHRS, YFSETQ. The length of the CDR3 is 16 residues. The DNA for the CDR3 is TGCGCCAGCAGCTTGGCTGGCGCCATAGCCAAAAACATTCAGTACTTC. Its translation: CASSLAGAIAKNIQYF.

This chain joins TRBV10-2 and TRBJ2-1; TRBD1 agrees at 7 bases. The germline V gene has CDR1 WSHSY and CDR2 SAAADI. With V trimmed by 7 bases and J by 7 bases, 4 bases remained unmatched. The CDR3 covers 12 residues. The chain's CDR3 is CASTGTVNEQFF. The DNA for the CDR3 is TGCGCCAGCACCGGGACAGTGAATGAGCAGTTCTTC.

This clonotype was picked up a small number of times. The rearrangement uses TRBV25-1 and TRBJ1-6; 7 bases agree with TRBD1. Trimming at V came to 2 bases and at J to 1 base, leaving 11 bases not matched to a gene. CDR3 length: 19 residues. The germline V gene encodes CDR1 MGHDK and CDR2 SYGVNS. The CDR3 DNA is TGTGCCAGCAGTGAAGAGAGGGGGCGGCTAGGGTCCTATAATTCACCCCTCCACTTT. It encodes CASSEERGRLGSYNSPLHF.

This clonotype was recorded many times. The chain is built from TRBV12-3 or TRBV12-4 and TRBJ1-6, with TRBD1 as a possible D gene (5 bases). The ends were cut back, 6 bases at V and 10 bases at J, with 19 bases in the middle. This CDR3 contains 15 residues. CDR3 nucleotides: TGTGCCAGCAGCTTCGAGGGACTCCTTGGGTCACCCCTCCACTTT. Its translation: CASSFEGLLGSPLHF.

This clonotype was observed many times. The V and J genes are TRBV29-1 and TRBJ2-1; 10 bases fit TRBD1. CDR1 SQVTM and CDR2 ANQGSEA come from the germline V gene. This CDR3 region has 13 residues. J gave up 3 bases and V 7 bases, and 3 bases lay outside the gene matches. The CDR3 reads CSARTGGYNEQFF. Here the CDR3 DNA reads TGCAGCGCCAGGACAGGGGGCTACAATGAGCAGTTCTTC.

This clonotype was observed a handful of times. The CDR3 nucleotides read TGCGCCAGCAGCTTTGGCGGGAGTCGAACCGGGGAGCTGTTTTTT. Amino acids: CASSFGGSRTGELFF. The rearrangement uses TRBV5-1 and TRBJ2-2, with 7 bases aligning to TRBD2. The CDR3 extends over 15 amino acids. V gave up 2 bases and J gave up 5 bases; unmatched junction bases: 6. Germline V gives CDR1 SGHRS, CDR2 YFSETQ.

This clonotype occurred a few times. CDR3 nucleotides: TGCGCCAGCAGCTTGGGCGGGACTAGCGGGAGAAAGAGCTCCTACGAGCAGTACTTC. It is translated as CASSLGGTSGRKSSYEQYF. The chain recombines TRBV5-1 with TRBJ2-7; TRBD2 matches 14 bases. The CDR3 loop spans 19 amino acids. The germline gives CDR1 SGHRS, CDR2 YFSETQ. V lost 0 bases, J lost 0 bases, and 8 bases stayed unmatched.

This chain joins TRBV7-9 and TRBJ2-3; unclear D gene. Germline V gene lookup returns CDR1 SEHNR and CDR2 FQNEAQ (reference sequence). CDR3 size: 14 residues. The ends were cut back, 8 bases at V and 4 bases at J, with 16 bases in the middle. CDR3 loop: CASAAIQYADTQYF. CDR3 sequence (DNA): TGTGCCAGCGCCGCGATACAGTACGCAGATACGCAGTATTTT.